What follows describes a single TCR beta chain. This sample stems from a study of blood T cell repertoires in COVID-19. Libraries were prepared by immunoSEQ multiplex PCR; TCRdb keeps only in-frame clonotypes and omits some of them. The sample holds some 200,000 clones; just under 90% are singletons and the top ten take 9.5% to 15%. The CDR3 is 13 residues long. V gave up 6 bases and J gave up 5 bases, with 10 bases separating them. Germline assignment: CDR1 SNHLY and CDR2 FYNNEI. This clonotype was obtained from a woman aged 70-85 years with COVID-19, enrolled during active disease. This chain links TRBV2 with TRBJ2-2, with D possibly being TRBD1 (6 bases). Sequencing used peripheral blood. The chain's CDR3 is CASRGTRTGELFF. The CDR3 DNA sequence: TGTGCCAGCAGGGGGACACGGACCGGGGAGCTGTTTTTT.